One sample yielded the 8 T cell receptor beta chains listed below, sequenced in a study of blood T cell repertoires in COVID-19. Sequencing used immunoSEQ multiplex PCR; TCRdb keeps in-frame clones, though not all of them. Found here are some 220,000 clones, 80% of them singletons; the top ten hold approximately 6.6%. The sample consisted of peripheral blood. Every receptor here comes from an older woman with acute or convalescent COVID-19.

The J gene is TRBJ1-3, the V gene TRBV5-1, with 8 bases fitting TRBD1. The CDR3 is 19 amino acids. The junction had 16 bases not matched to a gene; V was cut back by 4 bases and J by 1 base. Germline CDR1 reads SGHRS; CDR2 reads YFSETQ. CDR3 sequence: CASSHDPTGDRLSGNTIYF. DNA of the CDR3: TGCGCCAGCAGCCATGACCCTACAGGGGACAGGCTTTCTGGAAACACCATATATTTT.

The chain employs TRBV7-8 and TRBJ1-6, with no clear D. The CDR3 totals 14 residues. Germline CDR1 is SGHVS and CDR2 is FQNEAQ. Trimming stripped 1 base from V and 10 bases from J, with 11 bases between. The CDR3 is CASSLVYGGSPLHF. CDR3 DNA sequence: TGTGCCAGCAGCTTAGTGTACGGCGGATCACCCCTCCACTTT.

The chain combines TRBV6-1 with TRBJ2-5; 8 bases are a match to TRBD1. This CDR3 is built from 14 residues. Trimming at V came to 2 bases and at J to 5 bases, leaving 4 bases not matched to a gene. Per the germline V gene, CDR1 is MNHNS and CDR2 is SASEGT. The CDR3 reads CASSEQGAWETQYF. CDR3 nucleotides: TGTGCCAGCAGTGAACAGGGGGCTTGGGAGACCCAGTACTTC.

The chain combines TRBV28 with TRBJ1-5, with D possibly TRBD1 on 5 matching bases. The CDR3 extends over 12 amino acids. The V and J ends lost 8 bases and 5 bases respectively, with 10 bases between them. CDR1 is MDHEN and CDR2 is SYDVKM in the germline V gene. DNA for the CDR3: TGTGCCAGCGGCCTAGGGGATCAGCCCCAGCATTTT. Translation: CASGLGDQPQHF.

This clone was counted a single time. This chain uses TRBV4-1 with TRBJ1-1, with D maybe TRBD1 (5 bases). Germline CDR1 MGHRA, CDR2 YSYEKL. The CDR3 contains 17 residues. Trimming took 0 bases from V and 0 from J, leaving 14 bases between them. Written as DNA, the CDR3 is TGCGCCAGCAGCCAAGATAAGTCAATAGGGGTGAACACTGAAGCTTTCTTT. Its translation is CASSQDKSIGVNTEAFF.

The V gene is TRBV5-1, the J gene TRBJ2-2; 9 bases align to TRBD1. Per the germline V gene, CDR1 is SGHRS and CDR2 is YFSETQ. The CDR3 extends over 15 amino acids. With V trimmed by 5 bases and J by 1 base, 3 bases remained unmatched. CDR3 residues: CASRETGGNTGELFF. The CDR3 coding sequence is TGCGCCAGCAGGGAGACAGGGGGGAACACCGGGGAGCTGTTTTTT.

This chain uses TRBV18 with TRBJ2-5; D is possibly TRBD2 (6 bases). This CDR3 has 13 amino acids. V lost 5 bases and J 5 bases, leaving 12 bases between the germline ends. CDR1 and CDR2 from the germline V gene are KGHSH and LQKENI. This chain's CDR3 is CASSIAAGETQYF. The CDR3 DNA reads TGTGCCAGCTCAATAGCTGCGGGGGAGACCCAGTACTTC.

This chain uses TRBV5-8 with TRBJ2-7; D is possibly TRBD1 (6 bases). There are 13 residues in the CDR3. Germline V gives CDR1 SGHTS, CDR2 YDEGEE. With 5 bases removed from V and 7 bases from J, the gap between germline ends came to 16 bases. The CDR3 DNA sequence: TGTGCCAGCAGTGCATACAGGGTGGGGGAGCAGTACGTC. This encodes CASSAYRVGEQYV.